Listed below are T cell receptor beta chains from one sample, sequenced in a study of a mutant IDH1 vaccine in newly diagnosed glioma. Which antigens these TCRs recognize remains unknown. The assay was immunoSEQ multiplex PCR, and TCRdb's table has in-frame clones only and misses some. The sample gives 52,000 or so clones, approximately 82% of which show up once; 2.5% to 3.5% is in the top ten. The sample was PBMCs, taken from a glioma patient whose treatment included an IDH1 peptide vaccine. Source of these receptors: a woman aged 18-29 years with glioma. Some clones in this sample may be carry-over from other donors' samples. CDR3s leave out the opening cysteine and the closing phenylalanine or tryptophan. The D gene is left open where the match is weak.

j_gene	v_gene	d_gene	CDR3aa
TRBJ1-1	TRBV5-6	.	ASSLKDTEAF
TRBJ2-7	TRBV7-9	.	ASSLVQGVHEQY
TRBJ1-6	TRBV5-4	.	ASSLVPGRVISPPLH
TRBJ2-3	TRBV5-1	TRBD2	ASSLGLDRDTQY
TRBJ1-1	TRBV10-3	TRBD1	AISEPGQGGPEAF
TRBJ1-2	TRBV7-8	.	ASSPPAGVGKPHT
TRBJ2-3	TRBV6-1	TRBD1	ASGTGAPQY
TRBJ1-2	TRBV10-3	.	AISGGQSSGYT
TRBJ1-4	TRBV5-4	.	ASSLYGDGLNEKLF
TRBJ1-1	TRBV5-4	.	ASSLSTMPGATEAF
TRBJ1-1	TRBV29-1	.	SVEDRNTEAF
TRBJ2-3	TRBV6-1	.	ASSGSSSQSESTQY
TRBJ2-7	TRBV5-1	.	ASSLEGHLTYEQY
TRBJ1-5	TRBV2	.	ASREGGQPQH
TRBJ2-7	TRBV7-9	TRBD2	ASSLLAGGSYEQY
TRBJ1-4	TRBV29-1	.	SVVEVANEKLF
TRBJ2-1	TRBV2	TRBD2	ASRREVKNEQF
TRBJ2-7	TRBV5-6	.	ASSPSYGLYEQY
TRBJ2-1	TRBV15	.	ATSGGRAGASSYNEQF
TRBJ1-2	TRBV7-9	TRBD1	ASSLKGAHGYT
TRBJ2-1	TRBV14	.	ASSQEVDSRLTEF
TRBJ2-7	TRBV10-1	TRBD2	ASSGLAGAEQY
TRBJ2-7	TRBV5-1	.	ASSPRGWRSYEQY
TRBJ1-5	TRBV6-1	TRBD1	ASSDPQRGQEWWSNQPQH
TRBJ1-4	TRBV7-9	.	ASSLARVSEKLF
TRBJ1-1	TRBV30	TRBD1	AWRTGTFTEAF
TRBJ2-1	TRBV6-4	.	ASSEEGGYNEQF
TRBJ1-5	TRBV6-1	.	ASSEAGGWQPQH
TRBJ1-5	TRBV7-2	TRBD1	ASSDRTGGGQPQH
TRBJ2-2	TRBV29-1	TRBD2	SVAGTSGNTGELF
TRBJ2-2	TRBV18	.	ASSPLPGQNTGELF
TRBJ2-1	TRBV19	.	ASSIIVGEQF
TRBJ1-1	TRBV27	.	ASSLSSGLVAF
TRBJ1-2	TRBV10-3	.	AISDREINGYT
TRBJ1-6	TRBV2	TRBD1	ASRDRGGLH
TRBJ1-1	TRBV6-6	.	ASMMSPWATEAF
TRBJ2-3	TRBV7-8	TRBD2	ASSTSGRSTDTQY
TRBJ1-1	TRBV27	.	ASTALLNTEAF
TRBJ2-3	TRBV10-3	.	AIRADGTDTQY
TRBJ1-1	TRBV5-4	TRBD1	ASSSTGTAKNTEAF
TRBJ1-2	TRBV5-6	TRBD1	ASSPGQGAYGYT
TRBJ2-7	TRBV10-3	TRBD1	AISGQGYEQY
TRBJ2-2	TRBV7-9	TRBD1	ASSLDRDGTGELF
TRBJ1-1	TRBV5-6	TRBD1	ASRGQGMNTEAF
TRBJ1-1	TRBV5-1	.	ASSLVGNLNTEAF
TRBJ1-1	TRBV7-9	TRBD1	ASSLPPGQSLNTEAF
TRBJ2-3	TRBV7-2	.	ASSLDWRSDTQY
TRBJ2-7	TRBV29-1	TRBD2	SVGLAGSYEQY
TRBJ1-5	TRBV6-5	.	ASSYRSALPQPQH
TRBJ1-5	TRBV4-1	.	ASSQASLQPQH
TRBJ1-4	TRBV6-1	.	ASFEMASGEKLF
TRBJ1-1	TRBV5-4	.	ASSLYGRGTEAF
TRBJ2-3	TRBV4-2	TRBD2	ASSQILQRGGDTDTQY
TRBJ1-2	TRBV30	.	AWSPKGYGYT
TRBJ1-6	TRBV2	.	ASSDRQSSPLH
TRBJ2-5	TRBV7-9	.	ASNSYQETQY
TRBJ1-2	TRBV5-1	.	ASSLVTGSNYGYT